What follows describes a single T cell receptor (beta chain). This clonotype has ten or more counts. Its recognized antigen is unknown. No much larger clonotype is one base removed from it; base qualities were not supplied. The source of the sample is a study of HIV-infected patients and healthy controls (dated by TCRdb to 2013 to 2014). Preparation of the library involved 5' RACE. The listed sequencing device is Illumina MiSeq. TCRdb reworked the public reads: Q25 trimming with fastp, MiXCR clone assembly, productive beta chains retained. When rows share a CDR3 protein, they turn into one entry using the most common DNA and genes. The sample includes about 64,000 distinct CDR3 sequences, with less than 20% observed a single time. The top ten clonotypes cover 1.4% of the sample. There are 13 amino acids in the CDR3, from cysteine to phenylalanine inclusive. Only the CDR3 part of the read is kept: 39 bases, read in frame from the first base. V and J are truncated by 6 bases and 6 bases respectively, leaving an intervening sequence of 15 bases.

Here the chain combines TRBV12-3 or TRBV12-4 and TRBJ2-7; the D region possibly corresponds to TRBD1 (5 bases align). The clonotype originates from a human donor in good health. What was sequenced was CD4+ T cells from blood. Read as DNA, the sequence is TGTGCCAGCAGAACAGGAGAGGTCGGCGAGCAGTACTTC. This gives the protein CASRTGEVGEQYF.